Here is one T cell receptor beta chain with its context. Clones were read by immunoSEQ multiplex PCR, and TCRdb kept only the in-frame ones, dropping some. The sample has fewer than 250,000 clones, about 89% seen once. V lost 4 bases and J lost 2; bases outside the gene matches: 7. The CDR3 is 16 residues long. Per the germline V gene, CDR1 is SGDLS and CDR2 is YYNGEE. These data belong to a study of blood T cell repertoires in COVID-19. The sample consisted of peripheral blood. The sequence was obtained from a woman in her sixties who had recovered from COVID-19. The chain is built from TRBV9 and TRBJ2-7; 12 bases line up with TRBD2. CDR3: CASSPRGLAGTYEQYF. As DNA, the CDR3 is TGTGCCAGCAGCCCGAGAGGACTAGCGGGGACCTACGAGCAGTACTTC.